Below, 18 T cell receptor beta chains from the same sample are listed, as sequenced in a study of T cells expressing NK-cell markers. Using the 5' RACE reads, TCRdb records one entry per CDR3 protein without DNA. This sample's clone table lists around 100,000 distinct CDR3 sequences. Sequenced input: blood T cells: a sorted CD56 or NKG2C T cell subset, CD4+ or CD8+ T cells, or bulk PBMC T cells (not recorded which). These receptors were taken from a woman between 18 and 69 years old in good health.

The chain recombines TRBV7-2 with TRBJ2-3; TCRdb's D call, TRBD1, is unchecked because there is no DNA. The germline V gene encodes CDR1 SGHTA and CDR2 FQGNSA. The CDR3 spans 17 residues. CDR3 protein: CASSLPGQWVSTDTQYF. Full variable domain (rest looked up from reference TRBV7-2 and TRBJ2-3): GAGVSQSPSNKVTEKGKDVELRCDPISGHTALYWYRQSLGQGLEFLIYFQGNSAPDKSGLPSDRFSAERTGGSVSTLTIQRTQQEDSAVYLCASSLPGQWVSTDTQYFGPGTRLTVL.

The chain recombines TRBV15 with TRBJ1-5. The CDR3 extends over 13 amino acids. The V gene's germline CDR1 is LNHNV and CDR2 YYDKDF (reference sequence). This CDR3 reads CATSRARDQPQHF.

V and J are TRBV5-6 and TRBJ2-1. Germline assignment: CDR1 SGHDT and CDR2 YYEEEE. The CDR3 consists of 12 residues. The CDR3 sequence is CASSFRSGEQFF.

The chain recombines TRBV7-8 with TRBJ2-3; TCRdb proposes TRBD1, but this gene call is untestable without DNA. The CDR3 runs 17 residues. The V gene's germline CDR1 is SGHVS and CDR2 FQNEAQ. This CDR3 reads CASSLMSGPIYTDTQYF.

V and J are TRBV6-5 and TRBJ2-7; no DNA is available, so the TRBD2 call from TCRdb remains unchecked. Germline CDR1 is MNHEY and CDR2 is SVGAGI. The CDR3 loop spans 14 amino acids. The CDR3 protein is CASSYLGPRDEQYF.

The chain carries TRBV7-8 and TRBJ2-7; with no DNA, the TCRdb D assignment of TRBD2 cannot be verified. CDR3 size: 15 residues. The germline V gene has CDR1 SGHVS and CDR2 FQNEAQ. CDR3 sequence: CASSLVAGLSYEQYF. Full variable domain (remainder filled in from reference TRBV7-8 and TRBJ2-7): GAGVSQSPRYKVAKRGQDVALRCDPISGHVSLFWYQQALGQGPEFLTYFQNEAQLDKSGLPSDRFFAERPEGSVSTLKIQRTQQEDSAVYLCASSLVAGLSYEQYFGPGTRLTVT.

Here the CDR3 reads CASSNRVTNEKLFF. This chain links TRBV7-2 with TRBJ1-4; TCRdb indicates TRBD1, and absent DNA this call remains unverified. The CDR3 extends over 14 amino acids. The germline gives CDR1 SGHTA, CDR2 FQGNSA.

V is TRBV30 and J is TRBJ1-6; no DNA is available, so the TRBD1 call from TCRdb remains unchecked. Germline V gives CDR1 GTSNPN, CDR2 SVGIG (reference sequence). This CDR3 comprises 17 residues. CDR3 amino acids: CAWSVGTGYGVYSPLHF. The full variable domain, completed using reference TRBV30 and TRBJ1-6, is SQTIHQWPATLVQPVGSPLSLECTVEGTSNPNLYWYRQAAGRGLQLLFYSVGIGQISSEVPQNLSASRPQDRQFILSSKKLLLSDSGFYLCAWSVGTGYGVYSPLHFGNGTRLTVT.

V gene TRBV29-1 combines with J gene TRBJ2-3. The germline V gene has CDR1 SQVTM and CDR2 ANQGSEA. The CDR3 consists of 12 residues. CDR3: CSVGGFGDTQYF.

By frequency, this clonotype is medium-sized. The chain carries TRBV7-9 and TRBJ2-7; the TCRdb D gene call, TRBD1, has no DNA to confirm it. CDR3 length: 14 residues. Germline assignment: CDR1 SEHNR and CDR2 FQNEAQ (reference sequence). The CDR3 loop is CASSDSLSSYEQYF.

V and J are TRBV6-1 and TRBJ2-5; no DNA is available, so the TRBD2 call from TCRdb remains unchecked. Germline CDR1 MNHNS, CDR2 SASEGT. The CDR3 totals 15 residues. CDR3 region: CASSDGSGGQETQYF.

The CDR3 spells CASSLPPMDTQYF. The gene calls are TRBV27 and TRBJ2-3; checking the TCRdb D call of TRBD1 is not possible without DNA. The CDR3 spans 13 residues. Germline V gives CDR1 MNHEY, CDR2 SMNVEV (reference sequence).

The chain recombines TRBV6-4 with TRBJ2-3. CDR1 is MRHNA, CDR2 SNTAGT, per germline. There are 13 residues in the CDR3. This CDR3 reads CASSDRTTDTQYF.

This sequence joins TRBV7-8 and TRBJ2-7; absent DNA, TCRdb's TRBD1 call cannot be checked. Germline values: CDR1 SGHVS, CDR2 FQNEAQ. CDR3 length: 18 amino acids. The CDR3 region is CASTNPIGSGVISYEQYF.

The V and J genes are TRBV11-2 and TRBJ2-3. This CDR3 contains 14 residues. The germline V gene encodes CDR1 SGHAT and CDR2 FQNNGV. The chain's CDR3 is CASSYLGRTDTQYF.

The chain combines TRBV24-1 with TRBJ2-7; TCRdb names TRBD1, which stays unverified in the absence of DNA. CDR3 length: 14 amino acids. Per germline, CDR1 KGHDR and CDR2 SFDVKD. CDR3 residues: CATSDGQGFYEQYF.

The rearrangement joins TRBV10-3 to TRBJ2-5; without DNA, the TCRdb call of TRBD1 cannot be checked. Germline values: CDR1 ENHRY, CDR2 SYGVKD. The CDR3 runs 12 residues. CDR3 residues: CATRGDQETQYF.

V is TRBV12-3 or TRBV12-4 and J is TRBJ2-3; TCRdb's assignment of TRBD1 cannot be checked, as there is no DNA. The CDR3 extends over 15 amino acids. The CDR3 loop is CASVPPGGGTDTQYF.